This T cell receptor beta chain was recovered during a study of CD8+CD57+ T cells in acquired aplastic anemia. Study as a whole: Average DNA yield from sorted CD4+ and CD8+ cells was 3.2 ug. Study-level points and caveats: Between patients and controls, twenty-nine CD8+ CDR3 sequences were found in common.

In this sample, this clonotype turned up a few times. No antigen is known for it. It was genomic DNA that served as the template for profiling TCR beta VDJ and CDR3. In TCRdb, the reads were re-called with MiXCR into one record per CDR3 protein. The repertoire holds a few hundred thousand distinct CDR3 sequences, with roughly 34% as singletons. It was patients with CD8+CD57+ cell expansion by flow cytometry who were chosen for sequencing. Severe acquired aplastic anemia affected all patients. When blood sampling took place, the patients had received no therapy. Germline V gene data show CDR1 as SGHKS and CDR2 as YYEKEE (reference sequence). V lost 0 bases to trimming and J lost 6 bases, with 16 bases between them. This CDR3 is built from 15 residues.

The V gene is TRBV5-5, the J gene TRBJ2-7; D is tentatively TRBD1 or TRBD2 (5 bases each). Sequencing was done on a sample of sorted CD4+, CD8+, or CD8+CD57+ T cells (not recorded which) from PBMCs. The TCR was taken from a human donor with aplastic anemia. The CDR3 is CASSLVGDRGPEQYF. In DNA form, the CDR3 reads TGTGCCAGCAGCTTGGTGGGGGATCGAGGGCCCGAGCAGTACTTC.